The T cell receptor beta chain described here comes from a study of blood T cell repertoires in COVID-19. Study-level background: Specimens from acute and convalescent COVID-19 originated in the United States, Italy and Spain. T cells, B-cell-depleted T cells, or PBMCs provided the cDNA or gDNA that served as material.

One Seattle source followed patients from active infection through their disease course. The CDR3 extends over 14 amino acids. Germline CDR1 reads MNHEY; CDR2 reads SVGAGI. The ends lost 6 bases at V and 7 bases at J; junction bases unmatched: 8. This clone was recorded once. Methods used by the authors: Reference gene primer amplification yielded estimated nucleated cell counts. Sequencing used immunoSEQ multiplex PCR; TCRdb keeps in-frame clones, though not all of them. That table supplies the V and J calls and clone size; D and trimming were determined from the DNA. This table holds fewer than 650,000 clones, 70% to 90% found once.

The chain has TRBV6-5 and TRBJ2-2, with 7 positions matching TRBD1. Sequences were obtained from peripheral blood. The TCR sequence derives from a woman aged 50 to 60 with COVID-19, enrolled during active disease. CDR3 protein: CASRGRGRDGELFF. CDR3 DNA sequence: TGTGCCAGCAGAGGAAGGGGGCGCGACGGGGAGCTGTTTTTT.